These 31 T cell receptor beta chains share one sample of origin, sequenced in a study of T cells in Graves' hyperthyroidism and ophthalmopathy. RNA transcripts served as the template for amplifying TCR beta CDR3 regions. With the HTBI primer set, the TCR CDR3 went through a first round of RT-PCR. Each CDR3 protein gets one entry after TCRdb re-called the multiplex PCR reads with MiXCR. In the table there are over 500,000 distinct CDR3 sequences, 15% to 20% of which are singletons. The sequenced sample consisted of blood. These TCRs come from a woman aged 18-29 years with Graves' ophthalmopathy.

This clonotype was observed a handful of times. The CDR3 reads CASSSTGGGQPQHF. CDR3 bases: TGTGCCAGTAGTTCCACAGGGGGCGGTCAGCCCCAGCATTTT. The chain carries TRBV19 and TRBJ1-5, with 9 positions matching TRBD1. The CDR3 contains 14 residues. V was pared by 5 bases and J by 6 bases, with 5 bases of the junction left unmatched. The germline CDR1 and CDR2 sequences are LNHDA and SQIVND (reference sequence).

The chain has TRBV12-3 or TRBV12-4 and TRBJ1-4; perhaps TRBD1 as D (6 bases). CDR3 size: 16 residues. The V end was cut by 3 bases, the J end by 8 bases, with 19 bases between. CDR3 nucleotides: TGTGCCAGCAGTTTCAAGGTCGGGGGCTTTGAGGAAAAACTGTTTTTT. Residues: CASSFKVGGFEEKLFF.

About this clonotype itself: A much larger clone lies one base from this, so it may be a read error. The rearrangement links TRBV24-1 to TRBJ1-5; D is possibly TRBD1 (5 bases). CDR3 length: 13 amino acids. The germline CDR1 and CDR2 sequences are KGHDR and SFDVKD. The CDR3: CAASDGGVQPQHF. In DNA, the CDR3 is TGTGCCGCCAGTGACGGGGGGGTTCAGCCCCAGCATTTT.

This chain links TRBV4-1 with TRBJ1-1; a possible D gene is TRBD1 (5 bases). CDR1 and CDR2 (germline): MGHRA, YSYEKL. Trimming cost V 1 base and J 3 bases, with 9 bases left between them. This CDR3 region has 14 residues. CDR3 loop: CASSQGPGYTEAFF. Written as DNA, the CDR3 is TGCGCCAGCAGCCAAGGGCCAGGGTACACTGAAGCTTTCTTT.

This chain links TRBV6-1 with TRBJ1-1; 7 bases are a match to TRBD1. This CDR3 contains 14 residues. Germline V gives CDR1 MNHNS, CDR2 SASEGT. The V and J ends lost 5 bases and 4 bases, in that order; junction bases with no gene match: 7. The CDR3 DNA is TGTGCCAGCAGTCCTGGACAGGCTGGCACTGAAGCTTTCTTT. Its translation is CASSPGQAGTEAFF.

There are many counts of this clonotype. The chain has TRBV7-2 and TRBJ1-1; D remains unclear. The CDR3 contains 16 residues. V lost 4 bases and J 0 bases, leaving 15 bases between the germline ends. Per the germline V gene, CDR1 is SGHTA and CDR2 is FQGNSA. The DNA of the CDR3 is TGTGCCAGCAGCTCACTCGACCGGGTGGTGAACACTGAAGCTTTCTTT. Its protein is CASSSLDRVVNTEAFF.

This chain links TRBV9 with TRBJ2-3; 9 bases agree with TRBD1. From germline, CDR1 is SGDLS and CDR2 YYNGEE. The length of the CDR3 is 15 residues. V was pared by 7 bases and J by 0 bases, with 6 bases of the junction left unmatched. The CDR3 reads CASSEGTGSTDTQYF. The DNA of the CDR3 is TGTGCCAGCTCCGAAGGGACAGGGAGCACAGATACGCAGTATTTT.

This clonotype was seen at least ten times. As DNA, the CDR3 is TGTGCCAGCACCAAGAGGGGGGTCTCCTACGAGCAGTACTTC. This translates into CASTKRGVSYEQYF. The chain recombines TRBV7-8 with TRBJ2-7; perhaps D is TRBD1 or TRBD2 (6 bases each). The CDR3 covers 14 residues. The germline gives CDR1 SGHVS, CDR2 FQNEAQ. Between the trimmed V and J ends, which lost 7 bases and 0 bases, there was a span of 13 bases.

The chain uses TRBV6-1 and TRBJ2-7; D is ambiguous. This CDR3 contains 15 residues. CDR1 and CDR2 (germline): MNHNS, SASEGT. V was clipped by 0 bases and J by 0 bases, with 9 bases between them. CDR3 bases: TGTGCCAGCAGTGAAGCGGCGTTCAGCTCCTACGAGCAGTACTTC. Its translation is CASSEAAFSSYEQYF.

The chain combines TRBV7-9 with TRBJ1-1; TRBD1 matches at 9 bases. Germline V gives CDR1 SEHNR, CDR2 FQNEAQ (reference sequence). CDR3 length: 14 amino acids. J was trimmed by 11 bases and V by 5 bases; bases with no gene match: 12. CDR3 loop: CASSARDRVVWAFF. The CDR3 DNA reads TGTGCCAGCAGCGCACGGGACAGGGTGGTATGGGCTTTCTTT.

The chain couples TRBV20-1 to TRBJ2-3; D is unresolved. The CDR3 has 15 amino acids. Germline lookup yields CDR1 DFQATT and CDR2 SNEGSKA (reference sequence). Deletions cut 0 bases from V and 3 bases from J, with 13 bases between. In nucleotides, the CDR3 is TGCAGTGCTAGAGAAGGTTCGTCGGTGACAGATACGCAGTATTTT. Translation gives CSAREGSSVTDTQYF.

The chain carries TRBV20-1 and TRBJ2-7, with no clear D. This CDR3 spans 11 amino acids. Germline assignment: CDR1 DFQATT and CDR2 SNEGSKA (reference sequence). The ends were cut back, 3 bases at V and 7 bases at J, with 10 bases in the middle. The CDR3 reads CSASSTFEQYF. CDR3 sequence (DNA): TGCAGTGCTAGTAGCACGTTTGAGCAGTACTTC.

This clonotype came up many times. J is TRBJ2-1 and V is TRBV20-1; the D gene is possibly TRBD2 (5 bases). Germline CDR1 DFQATT, CDR2 SNEGSKA (reference sequence). The CDR3 sequence is 15 residues long. Deletions cut 0 bases from V and 4 bases from J, with 13 bases between. CDR3 in DNA: TGCAGTGCTAGAGATCAGCTAGCCGGGTACAATGAGCAGTTCTTC. It yields the protein CSARDQLAGYNEQFF.

With regard to this clonotype: Since a much larger clone is just one base distant, this may be a read error. The CDR3 loop reads CASGLVGKGQPQHF. CDR3 coding DNA: TGTGCCAGCGGCTTAGTTGGGAAGGGTCAGCCCCAGCATTTT. V usage is TRBV11-1 and J usage is TRBJ1-5; the D is unclear. Germline values: CDR1 SGHAT, CDR2 FQDESV (reference sequence). The CDR3 sequence is 14 residues long.

This clonotype was picked up many times. The chain has TRBV3-1 and TRBJ2-5; 7 bases map to TRBD2. This CDR3 spans 14 amino acids. V was pared by 4 bases and J by 5 bases, with 7 bases of the junction left unmatched. CDR1 is LGHDT, CDR2 YNNKEL, per germline (reference sequence). CDR3 DNA sequence: TGTGCCAGCAGCCGCGGGACTACTCGGGAGACCCAGTACTTC. Amino acid sequence: CASSRGTTRETQYF.

Many counts were recorded for this clonotype. The chain uses TRBV28 and TRBJ2-7; unclear D gene. The CDR3 runs to 11 residues. Trimming removed 2 bases at V and 3 bases at J, with 2 bases between. Germline V CDR1 and CDR2: MDHEN, SYDVKM. In DNA form, the CDR3 reads TGTGCCAGCAGTTTACACTACGAGCAGTACTTC. Translating gives CASSLHYEQYF.

This clonotype was seen ten or more times. This rearrangement joins TRBV28 to TRBJ1-2; 9 positions match TRBD1. The germline CDR1 and CDR2 sequences are MDHEN and SYDVKM. Unmatched junction bases numbered 9, after V lost 6 bases and J lost 4 bases. The CDR3 sequence is 15 residues long. The CDR3 region is CASSRQGGQFYGYTF. CDR3 nucleotide sequence: TGTGCCAGCAGCCGACAGGGGGGCCAGTTCTATGGCTACACCTTC.

Comment on this clonotype: Possible read error: a much larger clone is one base away. The chain joins TRBV18 to TRBJ1-1; D perhaps matches TRBD1 (5 bases). CDR3 size: 14 residues. Trimming took off 6 bases at V and 12 bases at J, with 23 bases between the two ends. Germline loops: CDR1 KGHSH, CDR2 LQKENI. This CDR3 reads CASSPSRDYGGSFF. DNA for the CDR3: TGTGCCAGCTCGCCTTCCCGGGACTACGGGGGATCTTTCTTT.

The chain joins TRBV6-1 to TRBJ1-5; D not resolved. The CDR3 totals 13 residues. The V end lost 6 bases, the J end lost 6 bases, and 12 bases lay between the germline ends. CDR1 MNHNS and CDR2 SASEGT come from the germline V gene. CDR3 DNA: TGTGCCAGCAGCGATGGGCCGGTTCAGCCCCAGCATTTT. As protein: CASSDGPVQPQHF.

This clonotype was seen at least ten times. The genes are TRBV28 and TRBJ2-7, with 11 bases lining up with TRBD2. This CDR3 contains 17 residues. Germline values: CDR1 MDHEN, CDR2 SYDVKM. Losses at the gene ends were 5 bases for V and 1 base for J; bases not matched to a gene: 10. CDR3 sequence reads: CASSPPTSGSLSYEQYF. The CDR3 DNA reads as TGTGCCAGCAGTCCGCCCACTAGCGGGAGTTTATCCTACGAGCAGTACTTC.

Remarks on this clonotype: Just one base apart from a much larger clone, this may be a read error. V usage is TRBV28 and J usage is TRBJ2-1; either TRBD1 or TRBD2 may fit D (6 bases each). Germline CDR1 and CDR2: MDHEN and SYDVKM. The CDR3 runs to 15 residues. Trimming took 6 bases from V and 9 from J, leaving 21 bases between them. The CDR3 DNA reads TGTGCCAGCAGCCCCGCGGAGGGGGAGAACACTGAGCAGTTCTTC. This translates into CASSPAEGENTEQFF.

This clonotype has a count of ten or more. The rearrangement links TRBV11-3 to TRBJ1-1; a weak D match, TRBD1 (5 bases). The length of the CDR3 is 14 residues. Trimming pared 3 bases from V and 1 base from J, leaving 9 bases between. Germline CDR1 is SGHNT and CDR2 is YENEEA. In DNA, the CDR3 is TGTGCCAGCAGCTTCCCCGGACAGAACACTGAAGCTTTCTTT. It translates to CASSFPGQNTEAFF.

This clonotype occurred many times. The J gene is TRBJ1-5, the V gene TRBV30, with 8 bases lining up with TRBD1. This CDR3 comprises 17 residues. V shed 2 bases and J 1 base; nucleotides not matched to a gene: 10. From germline, CDR1 is GTSNPN and CDR2 SVGIG (reference sequence). The CDR3 coding sequence is TGTGCCTGGAGTCCTCGGGACAGGCTGCTGAGCAATCAGCCCCAGCATTTT. This gives the protein CAWSPRDRLLSNQPQHF.

This clonotype was detected only a few times. This sequence joins TRBV6-1 and TRBJ2-3; a weak D match, TRBD2 (5 bases). V lost 6 bases and J 0 bases, leaving 16 bases between the germline ends. The CDR3 runs to 16 residues. Germline loops: CDR1 MNHNS, CDR2 SASEGT. This chain's CDR3 is CASRKGLGGSTDTQYF. The CDR3 nucleotides read TGTGCCAGCAGAAAAGGTCTTGGCGGGAGCACAGATACGCAGTATTTT.

This clonotype has a handful of counts. V usage is TRBV29-1 and J usage is TRBJ1-2; TRBD1 agrees at 7 bases. Germline assignment: CDR1 SQVTM and CDR2 ANQGSEA. V lost 2 bases and J lost 4; bases outside the gene matches: 7. The CDR3 is 14 amino acids. The CDR3 here is CSVEMAGGAYGYTF. In nucleotides, the CDR3 is TGCAGCGTTGAAATGGCAGGGGGGGCCTATGGCTACACCTTC.

This clonotype was observed a few times. V and J are TRBV27 and TRBJ2-3, with 8 bases aligning to TRBD2. Germline loops: CDR1 MNHEY, CDR2 SMNVEV (reference sequence). The junction had 8 bases not matched to a gene; V was cut back by 5 bases and J by 4 bases. This CDR3 comprises 15 residues. The CDR3 DNA follows: TGTGCCAGCAGTCTCTACAGCGGGGGACCAGATACGCAGTATTTT. Translated, it gives CASSLYSGGPDTQYF.

The DNA for the CDR3 is TGTGCCAGCACCCCGAGCGGGGGGCCTTTAGATACGCAGTATTTT. It translates to CASTPSGGPLDTQYF. This rearrangement joins TRBV12-3 or TRBV12-4 to TRBJ2-3, with 9 bases that match TRBD2. The V gene end was trimmed by 7 bases and the J gene end by 5 bases; junction bases not matched to a gene: 10. This CDR3 has 15 residues.

This clonotype was counted only a few times. This chain connects TRBV7-2 to TRBJ1-2; D not certain. Looked up from germline, CDR1 is SGHTA and CDR2 is FQGNSA. The CDR3 has 16 residues. Trimming shortened V by 4 bases and J by 4 bases, and 19 bases separated the two germline ends. The CDR3 loop reads CASSSRFIGPFYGYTF. In DNA, the CDR3 is TGTGCCAGCAGCTCGCGCTTCATAGGCCCCTTCTATGGCTACACCTTC.

The chain links TRBV4-3 to TRBJ2-2; possibly TRBD2 for D (6 bases). CDR3 length equals 17 residues. V was shortened by 0 bases and J by 6 bases, with 17 bases between the two germline ends. Germline lookup yields CDR1 LGHNA and CDR2 YSLEER. The CDR3 bases are TGCGCCAGCAGCCAAGATGGAGCGGCTAGCGAGGCCGGGGAGCTGTTTTTT. This codes for CASSQDGAASEAGELFF.

This clonotype was detected ten times or more. An end of the junction does not agree with germline; a read error may underlie this. This chain connects TRBV7-3 to TRBJ1-1; 8 bases match TRBD1. The length of the CDR3 is 14 residues. Germline V gives CDR1 SGHTA, CDR2 FQGTGA. The DNA for the CDR3 is TGTGCCAGCAGCAGGGGACAGGAGAACAGTGAAGCTTTCTTT. Translated: CASSRGQENSEAFF.

The chain employs TRBV13 and TRBJ1-1, with 8 bases fitting TRBD1. The CDR3 sequence is 14 residues long. CDR1 is PRHDT, CDR2 FYEKMQ, per germline (reference sequence). The junction had 5 bases not matched to a gene; V was cut back by 4 bases and J by 4 bases. The CDR3: CASSSTGARTEAFF. The DNA of the CDR3 is TGTGCCAGCAGCTCGACAGGGGCCCGCACTGAAGCTTTCTTT. Based on the CDR3 plus reference TRBV13 and TRBJ1-1, the full variable domain is AAGVIQSPRHLIKEKRETATLKCYPIPRHDTVYWYQQGPGQDPQFLISFYEKMQSDKGSIPDRFSAQQFSDYHSELNMSSLELGDSALYFCASSSTGARTEAFFGQGTRLTVV.